Each of the 18 T cell receptor beta chains below was sequenced from the same sample in a study of T cells in localized non-small cell lung cancer. Only in-frame clones appear in the TCRdb table, and some are missing; sequencing was by immunoSEQ multiplex PCR. Of over 40,000 clones in the sample, over 80% were seen once. The sequences come from peripheral blood mononuclear cells, collected before any cancer treatment. These receptors were obtained from a man between 40 and 75 years old with stage III lung adenocarcinoma.

The chain uses TRBV19 and TRBJ1-2; 8 nucleotides match TRBD1. The germline gives CDR1 LNHDA, CDR2 SQIVND (reference sequence). Germline trimming cut 5 bases from V and 6 bases from J; bases unmatched to any gene: 11. The CDR3 spans 15 residues. CDR3 coding DNA: TGTGCCAGTAGTTATCCTCCGGGGACAGGCAATGGCTACACCTTC. Its protein product is CASSYPPGTGNGYTF.

This chain connects TRBV5-1 to TRBJ2-3; D remains unclear. Germline lookup yields CDR1 SGHRS and CDR2 YFSETQ. V gave up 0 bases and J gave up 5 bases, with 10 bases separating them. This CDR3 is 14 amino acids long. The CDR3 sequence: CASSLVATRDTQYF. CDR3 sequence (DNA): TGCGCCAGCAGCTTGGTAGCTACCAGAGATACGCAGTATTTT. The whole variable domain, remainder taken from reference TRBV5-1 and TRBJ2-3, is KAGVTQTPRYLIKTRGQQVTLSCSPISGHRSVSWYQQTPGQGLQFLFEYFSETQRNKGNFPGRFSGRQFSNSRSEMNVSTLELGDSALYLCASSLVATRDTQYFGPGTRLTVL.

The rearrangement links TRBV13 to TRBJ2-5; TRBD2 might be the D (6 bases). V shed 1 base and J shed 3 bases, with 9 bases lying between them. The CDR3 length is 14 residues. CDR1 and CDR2 (germline): PRHDT, FYEKMQ (reference sequence). CDR3 sequence (DNA): TGTGCCAGCAGCTTAGCACTAGCTGAAGAGACCCAGTACTTC. This sequence encodes CASSLALAEETQYF.

The chain is built from TRBV18 and TRBJ2-2; 8 bases align to TRBD2. This CDR3 spans 17 amino acids. Unmatched junction bases numbered 8, after V lost 3 bases and J lost 2 bases. Germline CDR1 reads KGHSH; CDR2 reads LQKENI. The CDR3 loop is CASSPLGSGGNTGELFF. CDR3 sequence (DNA): TGTGCCAGCTCACCCCTTGGAAGCGGGGGAAACACCGGGGAGCTGTTTTTT.

V and J are TRBV6-5 and TRBJ2-5; maybe TRBD1 (6 bases). This CDR3 has 15 residues. V lost 0 bases and J lost 0, with 8 bases in between. Germline loops: CDR1 MNHEY, CDR2 SVGAGI. The CDR3 sequence is CASSYSDSYQETQYF. The CDR3 DNA reads as TGTGCCAGCAGTTACTCGGACAGCTACCAAGAGACCCAGTACTTC.

This clone was recorded once. This chain links TRBV4-1 with TRBJ2-1, with 7 positions matching TRBD1. Germline lookup yields CDR1 MGHRA and CDR2 YSYEKL. Unmatched junction bases numbered 7, after V lost 0 bases and J lost 5 bases. The CDR3 sequence is 16 residues long. The CDR3 is CASSQDPDRYNNEQFF. In DNA form, the CDR3 reads TGCGCCAGCAGCCAAGATCCGGACAGGTACAACAATGAGCAGTTCTTC.

The rearrangement uses TRBV13 and TRBJ2-3; D possibly corresponds to TRBD2 (6 bases). Per germline, CDR1 PRHDT and CDR2 FYEKMQ (reference sequence). V was pared by 5 bases and J by 4 bases, with 19 bases between. The CDR3 has 16 amino acids. The CDR3 loop reads CASSPRDSKGADTQYF. CDR3 sequence (DNA): TGTGCCAGCAGCCCCCGGGACTCGAAAGGCGCAGATACGCAGTATTTT.

By share, this clone counts as medium-sized. The chain links TRBV30 to TRBJ1-1; no clear D gene. This CDR3 region has 13 residues. Germline CDR1 GTSNPN, CDR2 SVGIG (reference sequence). The germline V and J ends were trimmed by 2 bases and 4 bases, with 11 bases remaining between them. CDR3 region: CAWSNIRRTEAFF. In nucleotides, the CDR3 is TGTGCCTGGAGTAACATCCGGCGCACTGAAGCTTTCTTT.

The chain has TRBV4-2 and TRBJ1-3; D gene uncertain. This CDR3 contains 15 residues. Trimming took 0 bases from V and 0 from J, leaving 6 bases between them. Germline-derived CDR1 and CDR2 are LGHNA and YNFKEQ. CDR3 in DNA: TGTGCCAGCAGCCAAGATCCGAGCTCTGGAAACACCATATATTTT. Translating it yields CASSQDPSSGNTIYF.

The chain recombines TRBV4-2 with TRBJ1-4; no firm D call. The CDR3 extends over 17 amino acids. Trimming shortened V by 0 bases and J by 0 bases, and 11 bases separated the two germline ends. Germline CDR1 is LGHNA and CDR2 is YNFKEQ. CDR3 in amino acids: CASSQDSNRATNEKLFF. In DNA form, the CDR3 reads TGTGCCAGCAGCCAAGACTCGAACAGAGCAACTAATGAAAAACTGTTTTTT.

The chain employs TRBV5-1 and TRBJ2-1, with D perhaps TRBD1 (6 bases). The CDR3 runs 17 residues. Germline CDR1 SGHRS, CDR2 YFSETQ. Trimming removed 4 bases from V and 8 bases from J, with 25 bases in between. CDR3 sequence reads: CASSRGTGSVIGDEQFF. The CDR3 DNA reads as TGCGCCAGCAGCCGGGGTACAGGGTCTGTCATTGGCGATGAGCAGTTCTTC.

This sequence joins TRBV6-1 and TRBJ2-5, with 7 bases matching TRBD2. The CDR3 totals 14 residues. In germline, CDR1 is MNHNS, CDR2 SASEGT. V gave up 3 bases and J gave up 7 bases; unmatched junction bases: 8. The CDR3 sequence is CASSDWGGSGTQYF. The CDR3, as DNA: TGTGCCAGCAGTGATTGGGGGGGGAGTGGGACCCAGTACTTC.

This clone was found a few times. The chain carries TRBV19 and TRBJ2-2; tentatively, D is TRBD2 (5 bases). The CDR3 is made up of 16 amino acids. In germline, CDR1 is LNHDA, CDR2 SQIVND (reference sequence). Trimming shortened V by 5 bases and J by 0 bases, and 13 bases separated the two germline ends. The CDR3 protein is CASSRSSRPNTGELFF. The CDR3 nucleotides read TGTGCCAGTAGTCGTTCTAGCAGACCGAACACCGGGGAGCTGTTTTTT.

This sequence joins TRBV29-1 and TRBJ2-7; unclear D gene. Between the trimmed V and J ends, which lost 6 bases and 6 bases, there was a span of 12 bases. The CDR3 totals 11 residues. The germline V gene encodes CDR1 SQVTM and CDR2 ANQGSEA. The CDR3 is CSVTELREQYF. CDR3 coding DNA: TGCAGCGTCACTGAGCTCCGCGAGCAGTACTTC.

The chain uses TRBV5-5 and TRBJ2-7; 12 nucleotides align to TRBD2. Trimming at V came to 4 bases and at J to 2 bases, leaving 10 bases not matched to a gene. Per germline, CDR1 SGHKS and CDR2 YYEKEE (reference sequence). This CDR3 has 17 residues. CDR3 in amino acids: CASSIVTSGSTPYEQYF. The CDR3 bases are TGTGCCAGCAGCATAGTGACTAGCGGGAGTACCCCCTACGAGCAGTACTTC.

V usage is TRBV29-1 and J usage is TRBJ1-2; D gene uncertain. V gave up 7 bases and J gave up 3 bases, with 6 bases separating them. The CDR3 covers 10 residues. Germline values: CDR1 SQVTM, CDR2 ANQGSEA. The CDR3 nucleotides are TGCAGCGCCGGGGACTATGGCTACACCTTC. This translates into CSAGDYGYTF.

The V and J genes are TRBV16 and TRBJ1-5, with 7 positions matching TRBD1. CDR3 length: 16 amino acids. Per germline, CDR1 KGHSY and CDR2 FQNENV. V was pared by 8 bases and J by 0 bases, with 10 bases of the junction left unmatched. The CDR3 spells CASSPGQSYSNQPQHF. CDR3 DNA sequence: TGTGCCAGCTCCCCGGGACAGTCTTATAGCAATCAGCCCCAGCATTTT.

The rearrangement links TRBV27 to TRBJ2-2; D is uncertain. V lost 6 bases and J lost 1, with 3 bases in between. The CDR3 consists of 12 residues. Germline V gene data show CDR1 as MNHEY and CDR2 as SMNVEV (reference sequence). The CDR3 region is CASRQNTGELFF. As DNA, the CDR3 is TGTGCCAGCAGGCAGAACACCGGGGAGCTGTTTTTT.